What follows describes a single TCR beta chain. Its antigen is still unknown. The PCR used 60 Vbeta and 13 Jbeta primers. Produced via immunoSEQ multiplex PCR; TCRdb's table is partial and in-frame only. This table has about 210,000 clones, about 86% appearing once. The CDR3 length is 15 residues. Germline CDR1 is MNHEY and CDR2 is SMNVEV (reference sequence). The J segment lost 4 bases and the V segment lost 2 bases, leaving 5 bases of the junction unmatched. This sample is part of a study of cytomegalovirus exposure and HLA in healthy donors. Study-wide findings and caveats: 150 or so TCR beta chains were listed as cytomegalovirus-associated. TRBV6-2, TRBV6-3 and some other V segments were excluded as indistinguishable. The authors judged a highly shared variant cluster likely a sequencing artifact.

The chain has TRBV27 and TRBJ2-1; 7 bases line up with TRBD2. The TCR comes from a woman aged 30 to 39 in good health and CMV-seronegative. The source material was PBMCs. Here the CDR3 DNA reads TGTGCCAGCAGTTTAAGGCCTAGCGGTTACAATGAGCAGTTCTTC. Amino acid sequence: CASSLRPSGYNEQFF.